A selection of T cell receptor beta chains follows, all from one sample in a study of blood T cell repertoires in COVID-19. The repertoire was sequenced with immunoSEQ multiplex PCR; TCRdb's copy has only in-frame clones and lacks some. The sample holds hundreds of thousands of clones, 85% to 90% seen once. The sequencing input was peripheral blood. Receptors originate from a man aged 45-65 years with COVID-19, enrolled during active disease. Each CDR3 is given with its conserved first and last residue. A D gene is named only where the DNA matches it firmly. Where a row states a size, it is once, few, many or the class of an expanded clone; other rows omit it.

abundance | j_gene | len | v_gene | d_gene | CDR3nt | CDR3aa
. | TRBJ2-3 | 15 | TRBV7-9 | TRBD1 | TGTGCCAGCAGCCAAGACAGGGGTGGAACAGATACGCAGTATTTT | CASSQDRGGTDTQYF
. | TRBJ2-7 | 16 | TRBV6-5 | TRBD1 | TGTGCCAGCAGTTACTCGATGGTACAGGGGCTCGACGAGCAGTACTTC | CASSYSMVQGLDEQYF
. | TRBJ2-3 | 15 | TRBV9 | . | TGTGCCAGCAGCGTAGTGGGCGGGCGCACAGATACGCAGTATTTT | CASSVVGGRTDTQYF
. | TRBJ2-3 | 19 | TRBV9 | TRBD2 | TGTGCCAGCAGCGTAGCAGTAGCGGGGGGGACCCATAGCACAGATACGCAGTATTTT | CASSVAVAGGTHSTDTQYF
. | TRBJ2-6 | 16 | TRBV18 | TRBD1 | TGTGCCAGCTCACCAATCAGGGGGCTTGGGGCCAACGTCCTGACTTTC | CASSPIRGLGANVLTF
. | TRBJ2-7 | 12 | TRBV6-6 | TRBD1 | TGTGCCAGCACCGGGACAGGCTACGAGCAGTACTTC | CASTGTGYEQYF
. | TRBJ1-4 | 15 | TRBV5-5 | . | TGTGCCAGCAGCTTGCGAGACAGGATCTATGAAAAACTGTTTTTT | CASSLRDRIYEKLFF
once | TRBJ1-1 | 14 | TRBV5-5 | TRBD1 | TGTGCCAGCAGCTTCGACGGACAGGGCACTGAAGCTTTCTTT | CASSFDGQGTEAFF
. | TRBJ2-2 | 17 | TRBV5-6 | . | TGTGCCAGCAGCTTGCTTCAGGACAGTTCGAACACCGGGGAGCTGTTTTTT | CASSLLQDSSNTGELFF
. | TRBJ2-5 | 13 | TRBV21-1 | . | TGTGCCAGCAGCAAAGCCTGCGAAGAGACCCAGTACTTC | CASSKACEETQYF
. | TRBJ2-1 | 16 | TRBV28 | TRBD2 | TGTGCCAGCAGTGGGACTAGCGGGGGGGCCGGGGATGAGCAGTTCTTC | CASSGTSGGAGDEQFF
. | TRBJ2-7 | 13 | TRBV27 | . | TGTGCCAGCAGTTTTTCCAGGGCACACGAGCAGTACTTC | CASSFSRAHEQYF
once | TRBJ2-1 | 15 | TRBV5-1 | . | TGCGCCAGCAGCTCGGGACTCACCGGCTACAATGAGCAGTTCTTC | CASSSGLTGYNEQFF
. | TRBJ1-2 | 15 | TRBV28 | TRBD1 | TGTGCCAGCAGCCGATGGACAGGGGCGAACTATGGCTACACCTTC | CASSRWTGANYGYTF
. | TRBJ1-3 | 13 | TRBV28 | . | TGTGCCAGCAGTTTACTAGCTGGAAACACCATATATTTT | CASSLLAGNTIYF
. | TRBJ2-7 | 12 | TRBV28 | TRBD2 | TGTGCCAGCAGTTTATTGGGAGGGGAGCAGTACTTC | CASSLLGGEQYF
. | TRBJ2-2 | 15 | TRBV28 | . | TGTGCCAGCAGTCGTTCTCCTGACACCACCGGGGAGCTGTTTTTT | CASSRSPDTTGELFF
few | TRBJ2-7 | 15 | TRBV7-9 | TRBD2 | TGTGCCAGCAGCCCCGTAGCGGGGGTGGCCTACGAGCAGTACTTC | CASSPVAGVAYEQYF
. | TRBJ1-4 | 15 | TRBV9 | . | TGTGCCAGCAGCGCAGGGACTTTAACTAATGAAAAACTGTTTTTT | CASSAGTLTNEKLFF
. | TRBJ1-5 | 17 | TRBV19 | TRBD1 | TGTGCCAGTAGTACGACAGGGGGAGGTGGCAGCAATCAGCCCCAGCATTTT | CASSTTGGGGSNQPQHF
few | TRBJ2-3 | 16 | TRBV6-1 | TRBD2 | TGTGCCAGCAGTGATGGTAGCGGGGGGACCACAGATACGCAGTATTTT | CASSDGSGGTTDTQYF
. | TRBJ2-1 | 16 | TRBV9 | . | TGTGCCAGCAGCGCCAATGCCAGGGGTATATACAATGAGCAGTTCTTC | CASSANARGIYNEQFF
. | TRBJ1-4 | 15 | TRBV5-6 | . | TGTGCCAGCAGCTTGGCCGGGACAAGGGATGAAAAACTGTTTTTT | CASSLAGTRDEKLFF
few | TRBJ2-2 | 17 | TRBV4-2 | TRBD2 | TGTGCCAGCAGCCAACAAGAGGGACTAGGGTCCTCCGGGGAGCTGTTTTTT | CASSQQEGLGSSGELFF
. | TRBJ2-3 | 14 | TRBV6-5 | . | TGTGCCAGCAGTTACGGCGACCACGGGGATACGCAGTATTTT | CASSYGDHGDTQYF
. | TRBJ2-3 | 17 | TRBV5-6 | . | TGTGCCAGCAGCTTGAGTACCGGACAGACTAGCACAGATACGCAGTATTTT | CASSLSTGQTSTDTQYF
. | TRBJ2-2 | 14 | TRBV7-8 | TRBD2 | TGTGCCAGCAGCGTCGGGACTAGCGTCGGGGAGCTGTTTTTT | CASSVGTSVGELFF
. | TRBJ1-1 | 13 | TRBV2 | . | TGTGCCAGCAGTGTCCGCGGTAACACTGAAGCTTTCTTT | CASSVRGNTEAFF
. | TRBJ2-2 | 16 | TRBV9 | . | TGTGCCAGCAGCGTTAGCTGGGTCACGGTCGCCGGGGAGCTGTTTTTT | CASSVSWVTVAGELFF
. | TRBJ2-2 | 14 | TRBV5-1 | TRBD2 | TGCGCCAGCAAGAGTAGCGGGGGGGCCGGGGAGCTGTTTTTT | CASKSSGGAGELFF
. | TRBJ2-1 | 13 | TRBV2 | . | TGTGCCAGCTGCGGACTCAGAAACAATGAGCAGTTCTTC | CASCGLRNNEQFF
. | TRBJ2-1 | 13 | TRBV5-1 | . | TGCGCCAGCAGCATAGAACCGGGAGACGAGCAGTTCTTC | CASSIEPGDEQFF
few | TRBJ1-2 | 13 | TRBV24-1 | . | TGTGCCACCAGTGATCAAATGGGCTTGAGCTACACCTTC | CATSDQMGLSYTF